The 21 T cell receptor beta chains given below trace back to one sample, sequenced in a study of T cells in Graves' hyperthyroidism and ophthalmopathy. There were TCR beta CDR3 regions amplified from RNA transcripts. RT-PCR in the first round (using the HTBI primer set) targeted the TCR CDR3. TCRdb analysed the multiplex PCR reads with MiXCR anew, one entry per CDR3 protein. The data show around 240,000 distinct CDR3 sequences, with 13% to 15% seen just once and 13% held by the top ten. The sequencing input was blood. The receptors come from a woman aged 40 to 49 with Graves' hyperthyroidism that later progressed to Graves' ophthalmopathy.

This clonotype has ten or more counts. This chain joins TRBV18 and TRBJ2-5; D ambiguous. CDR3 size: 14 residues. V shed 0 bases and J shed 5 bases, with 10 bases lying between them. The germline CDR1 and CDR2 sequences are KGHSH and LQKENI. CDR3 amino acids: CASSPPTMVETQYF. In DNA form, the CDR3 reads TGTGCCAGCTCACCACCGACGATGGTGGAGACCCAGTACTTC.

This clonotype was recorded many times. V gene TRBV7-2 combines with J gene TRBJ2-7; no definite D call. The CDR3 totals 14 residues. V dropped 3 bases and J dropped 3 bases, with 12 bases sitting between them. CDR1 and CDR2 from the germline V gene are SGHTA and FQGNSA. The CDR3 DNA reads TGTGCCAGCAGCTTGGGTATCTCAAGCTACGAGCAGTACTTC. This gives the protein CASSLGISSYEQYF.

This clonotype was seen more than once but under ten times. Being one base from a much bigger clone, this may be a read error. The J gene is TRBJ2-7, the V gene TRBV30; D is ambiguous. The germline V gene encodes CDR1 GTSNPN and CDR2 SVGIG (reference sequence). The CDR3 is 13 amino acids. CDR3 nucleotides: TGTACCTGGAGTGTCCCGACGGGCTACGAGCAGTACTTC. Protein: CTWSVPTGYEQYF.

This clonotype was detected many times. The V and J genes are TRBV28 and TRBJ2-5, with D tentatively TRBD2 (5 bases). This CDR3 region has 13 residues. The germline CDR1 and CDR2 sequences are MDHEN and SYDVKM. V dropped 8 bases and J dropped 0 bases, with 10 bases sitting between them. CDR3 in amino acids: CASLGLYQETQYF. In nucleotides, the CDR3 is TGTGCCAGCCTCGGACTGTACCAAGAGACCCAGTACTTC.

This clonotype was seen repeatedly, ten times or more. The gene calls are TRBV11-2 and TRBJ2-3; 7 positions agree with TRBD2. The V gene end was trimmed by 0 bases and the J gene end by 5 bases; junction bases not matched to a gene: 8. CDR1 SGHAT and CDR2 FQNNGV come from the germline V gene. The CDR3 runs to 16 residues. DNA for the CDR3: TGTGCCAGCAGCTTAGAAGCTAGCGGATTGGGAGATACGCAGTATTTT. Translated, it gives CASSLEASGLGDTQYF.

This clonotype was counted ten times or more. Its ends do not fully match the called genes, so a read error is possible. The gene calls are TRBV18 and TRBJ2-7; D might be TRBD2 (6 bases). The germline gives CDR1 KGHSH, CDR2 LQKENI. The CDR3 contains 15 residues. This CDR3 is CASSPRERASHEQYF. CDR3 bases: TGTGCCAGCTCACCACGGGAGCGGGCCTCCCACGAGCAGTACTTC.

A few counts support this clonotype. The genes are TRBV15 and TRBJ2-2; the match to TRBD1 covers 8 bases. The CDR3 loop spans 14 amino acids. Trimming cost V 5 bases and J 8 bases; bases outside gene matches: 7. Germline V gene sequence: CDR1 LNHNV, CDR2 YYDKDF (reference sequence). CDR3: CATSGQGGLGELFF. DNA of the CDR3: TGTGCCACCAGCGGACAGGGTGGGCTAGGGGAGCTGTTTTTT.

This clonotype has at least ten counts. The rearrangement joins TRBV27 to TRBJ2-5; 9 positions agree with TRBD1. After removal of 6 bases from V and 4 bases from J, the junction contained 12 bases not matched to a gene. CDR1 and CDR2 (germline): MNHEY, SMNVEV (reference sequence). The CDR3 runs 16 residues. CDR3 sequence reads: CASRNTNRGLGETQYF. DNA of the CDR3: TGTGCCAGCAGAAATACAAACAGGGGGCTGGGAGAGACCCAGTACTTC.

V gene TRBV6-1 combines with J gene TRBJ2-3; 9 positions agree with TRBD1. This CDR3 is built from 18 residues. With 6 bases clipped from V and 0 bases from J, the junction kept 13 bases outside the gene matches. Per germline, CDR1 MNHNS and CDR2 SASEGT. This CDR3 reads CASSLNTGGIGSTDTQYF. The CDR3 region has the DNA TGTGCCAGCAGCCTTAACACAGGGGGCATAGGGAGCACAGATACGCAGTATTTT.

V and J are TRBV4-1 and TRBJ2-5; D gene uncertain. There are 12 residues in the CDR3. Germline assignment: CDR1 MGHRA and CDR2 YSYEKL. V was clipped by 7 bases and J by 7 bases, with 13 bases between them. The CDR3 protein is CASNNLLGTQYF. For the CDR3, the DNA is TGCGCCAGCAATAACCTCCTGGGGACCCAGTACTTC.

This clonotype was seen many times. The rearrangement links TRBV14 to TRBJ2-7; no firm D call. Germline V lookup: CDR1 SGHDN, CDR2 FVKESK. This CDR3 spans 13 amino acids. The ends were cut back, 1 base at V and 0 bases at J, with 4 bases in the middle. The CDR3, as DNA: TGTGCCAGCAGCCAAGTATACTCCTACGAGCAGTACTTC. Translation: CASSQVYSYEQYF.

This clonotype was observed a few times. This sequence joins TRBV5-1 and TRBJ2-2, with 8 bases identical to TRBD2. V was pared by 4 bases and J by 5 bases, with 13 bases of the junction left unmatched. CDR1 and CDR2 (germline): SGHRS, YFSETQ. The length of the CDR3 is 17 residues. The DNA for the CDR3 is TGCGCCAGCAGCCGGGAGGGCCCCCTGCGGGGGACCGGGGAGCTGTTTTTT. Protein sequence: CASSREGPLRGTGELFF. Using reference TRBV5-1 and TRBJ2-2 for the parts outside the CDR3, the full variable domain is KAGVTQTPRYLIKTRGQQVTLSCSPISGHRSVSWYQQTPGQGLQFLFEYFSETQRNKGNFPGRFSGRQFSNSRSEMNVSTLELGDSALYLCASSREGPLRGTGELFFGEGSRLTVL.

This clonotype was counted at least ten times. CDR3 in amino acids: CASSLDGGNNEQFF. CDR3 nucleotide sequence: TGTGCCAGCAGTTTAGACGGGGGTAACAATGAGCAGTTCTTC. The rearrangement uses TRBV27 and TRBJ2-1; weak D call: TRBD2 (6 bases). Germline CDR1 reads MNHEY; CDR2 reads SMNVEV (reference sequence). Trimming pared 2 bases from V and 5 bases from J, leaving 10 bases between. The CDR3 is made up of 14 amino acids.

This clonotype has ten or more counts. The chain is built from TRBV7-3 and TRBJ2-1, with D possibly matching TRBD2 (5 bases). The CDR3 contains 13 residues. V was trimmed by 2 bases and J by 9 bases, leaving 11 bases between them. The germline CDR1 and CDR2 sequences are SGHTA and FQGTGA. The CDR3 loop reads CASSLGPRGEQFF. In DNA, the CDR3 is TGTGCCAGCAGCTTAGGGCCTCGGGGTGAGCAGTTCTTC.

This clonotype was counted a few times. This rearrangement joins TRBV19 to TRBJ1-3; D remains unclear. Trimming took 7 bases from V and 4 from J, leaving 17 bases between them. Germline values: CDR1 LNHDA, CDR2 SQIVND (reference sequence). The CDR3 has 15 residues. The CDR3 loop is CASNREWLGGNTIYF. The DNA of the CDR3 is TGTGCCAGTAATCGGGAATGGCTTGGAGGAAACACCATATATTTT. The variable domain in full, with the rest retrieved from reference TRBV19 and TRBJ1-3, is DGGITQSPKYLFRKEGQNVTLSCEQNLNHDAMYWYRQDPGQGLRLIYYSQIVNDFQKGDIAEGYSVSREKKESFPLTVTSAQKNPTAFYLCASNREWLGGNTIYFGEGSWLTVV.

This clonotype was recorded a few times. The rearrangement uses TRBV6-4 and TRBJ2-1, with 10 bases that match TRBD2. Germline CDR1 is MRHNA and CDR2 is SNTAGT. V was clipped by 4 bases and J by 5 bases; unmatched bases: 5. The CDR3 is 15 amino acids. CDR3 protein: CASSVAGGEDNEQFF. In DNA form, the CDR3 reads TGTGCCAGCAGTGTAGCGGGAGGAGAGGACAATGAGCAGTTCTTC.

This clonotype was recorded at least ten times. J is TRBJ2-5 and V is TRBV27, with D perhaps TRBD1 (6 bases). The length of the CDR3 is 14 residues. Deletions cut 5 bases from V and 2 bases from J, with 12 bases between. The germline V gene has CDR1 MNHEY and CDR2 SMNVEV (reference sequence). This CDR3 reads CASSQGHRQETQYF. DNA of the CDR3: TGTGCCAGCAGTCAGGGACATAGACAAGAGACCCAGTACTTC.

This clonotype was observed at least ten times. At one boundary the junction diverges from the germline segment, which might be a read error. CDR3 nucleotides: TGTGCCAGCAGTTTATTTACCCGAGAGGCCCAGTACTTC. It codes for CASSLFTREAQYF. V is TRBV27 and J is TRBJ2-5; no reliable D call. The CDR3 extends over 13 amino acids. The germline V gene encodes CDR1 MNHEY and CDR2 SMNVEV (reference sequence).

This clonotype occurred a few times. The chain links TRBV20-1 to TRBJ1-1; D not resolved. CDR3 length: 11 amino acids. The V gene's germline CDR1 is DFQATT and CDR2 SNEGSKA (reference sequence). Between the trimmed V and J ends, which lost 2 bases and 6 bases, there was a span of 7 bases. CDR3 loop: CSARREPEAFF. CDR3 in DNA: TGCAGTGCTAGAAGGGAACCTGAAGCTTTCTTT.

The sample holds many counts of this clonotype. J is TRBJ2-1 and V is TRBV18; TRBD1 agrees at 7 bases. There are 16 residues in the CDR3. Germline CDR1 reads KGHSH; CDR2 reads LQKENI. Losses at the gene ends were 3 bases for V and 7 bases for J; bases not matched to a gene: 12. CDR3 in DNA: TGTGCCAGCTCACCCCAAGACAGGGCCATCCCAAATGAGCAGTTCTTC. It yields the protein CASSPQDRAIPNEQFF.

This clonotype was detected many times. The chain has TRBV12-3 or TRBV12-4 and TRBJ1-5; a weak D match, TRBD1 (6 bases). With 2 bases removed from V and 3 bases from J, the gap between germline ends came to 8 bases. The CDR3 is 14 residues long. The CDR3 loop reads CASSLQGHNQPQHF. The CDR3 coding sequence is TGTGCCAGCAGTTTACAGGGACACAATCAGCCCCAGCATTTT.